The 19 T cell receptor beta chains below come from one sample, sequenced in a study of read filtering for tumor transcriptome and immune sequencing. This library used about 360 ng RNA and molecular barcoded adaptors spanning alpha/delta and beta/gamma chains. Each CDR3 protein gets one entry after TCRdb re-called the reads with MiXCR. The sample has around 130,000 distinct CDR3 sequences; roughly 13% are singletons. Sequencing was carried out using a population of CD138-negative cells sorted from bone marrow. The source of these receptors is a donor aged 40 or over with multiple myeloma.

About this clonotype itself: In this CDR3 the conserved last residue, phenylalanine or tryptophan, is missing, so a read error is likely. The DNA is left out, because the CDR3 cannot be placed on it with certainty; the CDR3 is given as TCRdb lists it. The rearrangement uses TRBV5-1 and TRBJ2-5; the table assigns TRBD1, which was not confirmed against the DNA. The V gene's germline CDR1 is SGHRS and CDR2 YFSETQ. The CDR3 comprises 16 residues, both ends counted. The CDR3 reads CASSVSGGRGQETPYL.

At least ten counts were recorded for this clonotype. The rearrangement joins TRBV20-1 to TRBJ2-7; a weak D match, TRBD2 (5 bases). The length of the CDR3 is 14 residues. Germline V gives CDR1 DFQATT, CDR2 SNEGSKA (reference sequence). The ends were cut back, 6 bases at V and 4 bases at J, with 19 bases in the middle. As DNA, the CDR3 is TGCAGTGCGTCTAGTGGGCGACTACGGTACGAGCAGTACTTC. It specifies CSASSGRLRYEQYF.

This chain joins TRBV9 and TRBJ2-1; D is ambiguous. The germline V gene has CDR1 SGDLS and CDR2 YYNGEE. The CDR3 length is 13 residues. The V end was cut by 0 bases, the J end by 8 bases, with 9 bases between. CDR3 amino acids: CASSVGDYDEQFF. The DNA for the CDR3 is TGTGCCAGCAGCGTAGGGGATTACGATGAGCAGTTCTTC. The whole variable domain, filled in from reference TRBV9 and TRBJ2-1, reads DSGVTQTPKHLITATGQRVTLRCSPRSGDLSVYWYQQSLDQGLQFLIQYYNGEERAKGNILERFSAQQFPDLHSELNLSSLELGDSALYFCASSVGDYDEQFFGPGTRLTVL.

The chain has TRBV11-1 and TRBJ2-3; D uncertain. The tail of the sequence fits TRBJ1-5 better, so the J call may be wrong. Germline CDR1 SGHAT, CDR2 FQDESV (reference sequence). The CDR3 runs 17 residues. This chain's CDR3 is CASRKTGASDSTDTQHF. The CDR3 region has the DNA TGTGCCAGCAGAAAAACGGGAGCTAGCGATAGCACAGATACGCAGCATTTT.

Of note for this clonotype: The CDR3 does not close with the conserved phenylalanine or tryptophan, likely indicating a read error. The V and J genes are TRBV29-1 and TRBJ2-1; 9 nucleotides match TRBD1. Losses at the gene ends were 2 bases for V and 0 bases for J; bases not matched to a gene: 5. The CDR3 runs 16 residues. In germline, CDR1 is SQVTM, CDR2 ANQGSEA. CDR3 loop: CSVERGTGFSYNEQFS. In DNA form, the CDR3 reads TGCAGCGTTGAAAGAGGGACAGGGTTCTCCTACAATGAGCAGTTCTCC.

This clonotype occurred many times. The chain joins TRBV29-1 to TRBJ2-5; tentatively, D is TRBD2 (6 bases). The CDR3 runs to 13 residues. The V end lost 2 bases, the J end lost 5 bases, and 12 bases lay between the germline ends. Germline V gives CDR1 SQVTM, CDR2 ANQGSEA. The CDR3 region is CSVERETGETQYF. In DNA, the CDR3 is TGCAGCGTTGAACGGGAGACGGGGGAGACCCAGTACTTC.

As for this clonotype: A read error is possible here, since a much larger clone lies one base away. Given the absence of the conserved phenylalanine or tryptophan at the CDR3 end, a read error is likely. This chain links TRBV12-3 or TRBV12-4 with TRBJ1-1; D ambiguous. V dropped 3 bases and J dropped 4 bases, with 12 bases sitting between them. The CDR3 runs 14 residues. The CDR3 sequence: CASSFGQTGTEAFL. Written as DNA, the CDR3 is TGTGCCAGCAGTTTCGGTCAGACGGGCACTGAAGCTTTCCTT.

Ten or more counts support this clonotype. The V gene is TRBV10-3, the J gene TRBJ1-2, with 7 bases lining up with TRBD1. Germline CDR1 reads ENHRY; CDR2 reads SYGVKD. This CDR3 spans 15 amino acids. With V trimmed by 0 bases and J by 8 bases, 9 bases remained unmatched. In DNA, the CDR3 is TGTGCCATCAGTGAGTCGGACAGGTCATATGCCGGCTACACCTTC. This encodes CAISESDRSYAGYTF.

This clonotype was observed many times. This chain joins TRBV11-3 and TRBJ2-7; either TRBD1 or TRBD2 may supply D (5 bases each). CDR3 size: 13 residues. V lost 4 bases to trimming and J lost 6 bases, with 13 bases between them. Germline CDR1 reads SGHNT; CDR2 reads YENEEA. CDR3 sequence reads: CASSSGPGGEQYF. The DNA for the CDR3 is TGTGCCAGCAGCTCGGGACCGGGTGGCGAGCAGTACTTC.

This chain joins TRBV12-3 or TRBV12-4 and TRBJ2-5; D gene uncertain. This CDR3 contains 11 residues. Between the trimmed V and J ends, which lost 4 bases and 4 bases, there was a span of 4 bases. DNA for the CDR3: TGTGCCAGCAGTTGGCGAGAGACCCAGTACTTC. Encoded protein: CASSWRETQYF.

This clonotype was observed many times. V usage is TRBV29-1 and J usage is TRBJ2-2; D gene uncertain. This CDR3 contains 13 residues. Germline CDR1 SQVTM, CDR2 ANQGSEA. Deletions cut 8 bases from V and 7 bases from J, with 17 bases between. CDR3 loop: CSFLGPNNGELFF. The DNA of the CDR3 is TGCAGCTTTCTCGGTCCTAATAACGGGGAGCTGTTTTTT.

The table lists this clonotype with many counts. The V call is TRBV11-2, the J call TRBJ1-4, with 8 bases that match TRBD1. This CDR3 has 16 amino acids. CDR1 and CDR2 (germline): SGHAT, FQNNGV. With 4 bases clipped from V and 3 bases from J, the junction kept 7 bases outside the gene matches. For the CDR3, the DNA is TGTGCCAGCAGCTCCTACGACAGGGGTGCTAATGAAAAACTGTTTTTT. This encodes CASSSYDRGANEKLFF.

In its sample, this clonotype was seen many times. The gene calls are TRBV6-1 and TRBJ2-5, with D possibly TRBD1 on 6 matching bases. The CDR3 contains 15 residues. Trimming removed 6 bases at V and 2 bases at J, with 16 bases between. From germline, CDR1 is MNHNS and CDR2 SASEGT. In DNA, the CDR3 is TGTGCCAGCAGGGGACATGGGTCCCCTCAAGAGACCCAGTACTTC. It codes for CASRGHGSPQETQYF.

This clonotype was seen a single time. The chain couples TRBV6-2 or TRBV6-3 to TRBJ1-1; possible D gene TRBD1, 5 bases. V was trimmed by 0 bases and J by 7 bases, leaving 9 bases between them. The CDR3 runs 13 residues. The germline CDR1 and CDR2 sequences are MNHEY and SVGEGT. In DNA, the CDR3 is TGTGCCAGCAGTTACTCGGCCGGGGGTGAAGCTTTCTTT. Translation gives CASSYSAGGEAFF.

This clonotype was counted ten times or more. V gene TRBV12-3 or TRBV12-4 combines with J gene TRBJ1-2; D is undetermined. This CDR3 has 13 amino acids. With 3 bases removed from V and 7 bases from J, the gap between germline ends came to 12 bases. In DNA, the CDR3 is TGTGCCAGCAGTTTCCAAGACATCTCTGGCTACACCTTC. Translating gives CASSFQDISGYTF.

This clonotype has more than one count but fewer than ten. With a much larger clone just one base away, this may be a read error. The chain's CDR3 is CATSRPQGADYGNTF. CDR3 in DNA: TGTGCCACCAGCAGACCGCAAGGGGCCGACTATGGCAACACCTTC. The chain is built from TRBV15 and TRBJ1-2, with D possibly TRBD1 on 5 matching bases. CDR1 LNHNV and CDR2 YYDKDF come from the germline V gene (reference sequence). The CDR3 totals 15 residues.

This clonotype has only one observation. This sequence may be a read error, since a much larger clone differs from it by one base. The J gene is TRBJ1-1, the V gene TRBV5-1, with TRBD1 matching 8 bases. The germline gives CDR1 SGHRS, CDR2 YFSETQ. The length of the CDR3 is 14 residues. Losses at the gene ends were 0 bases for V and 5 bases for J; bases not matched to a gene: 3. The DNA of the CDR3 is TGCGCCAGCAGCTTGGGGACAGGGCGGACTGAAGCTTTCTTT. Translating it yields CASSLGTGRTEAFF.

This clonotype occurred many times. The rearrangement joins TRBV7-3 to TRBJ2-1; D gene ambiguous. CDR1 and CDR2 (germline): SGHTA, FQGTGA. The V end was cut by 7 bases, the J end by 5 bases, with 15 bases between. The CDR3 spans 14 residues. CDR3 protein: CASMPGPTNNEQFF. The CDR3 DNA reads TGTGCCAGCATGCCTGGGCCAACTAACAATGAGCAGTTCTTC.

This clonotype was detected ten times or more. The chain combines TRBV20-1 with TRBJ2-7, with D possibly matching TRBD2 (5 bases). This CDR3 is 14 amino acids long. Germline lookup yields CDR1 DFQATT and CDR2 SNEGSKA (reference sequence). Trimming cost V 1 base and J 4 bases, with 14 bases left between them. CDR3: CSARVRDRNYEQYF. The CDR3 DNA reads TGCAGTGCTAGAGTACGGGATAGAAATTACGAGCAGTACTTC.